The 5 T cell receptor beta chains below all came from one sample that was sequenced in a study of PD-L1 blockade in urothelial cancer. Time point here: peripheral blood 6 weeks after treatment start. Libraries were prepared by immunoSEQ multiplex PCR; TCRdb keeps only in-frame clonotypes and omits some of them. The data contain about 76,000 clones, around 90% of them singletons. The material was PBMCs, obtained around atezolizumab (anti-PD-L1) treatment. These TCRs come from a woman older than 75 with urothelial cancer.

This clone was seen once. V usage is TRBV30 and J usage is TRBJ2-7; D is perhaps TRBD2 (7 bases). Deletions cut 0 bases from V and 2 bases from J, with 11 bases between. The CDR3 sequence is 14 residues long. CDR1 is GTSNPN, CDR2 SVGIG, per germline (reference sequence). CDR3 loop: CAWSVGGVTYEQYF. In DNA, the CDR3 is TGTGCCTGGAGTGTAGGGGGGGTGACCTACGAGCAGTACTTC.

The sample holds a few counts of this clone. V gene TRBV7-8 combines with J gene TRBJ2-2; no clear D. CDR1 is SGHVS and CDR2 is FQNEAQ in the germline V gene. This CDR3 spans 15 amino acids. The V gene lost 6 bases and the J gene lost 1 base, with 12 bases spanning the gap. This CDR3 reads CASRRGDLNTGELFF. The CDR3 DNA reads as TGTGCCAGCAGACGAGGAGATTTGAACACCGGGGAGCTGTTTTTT.

This chain's CDR3 is CASSPGQTYEQYF. The CDR3 region has the DNA TGTGCCAGCTCACCTGGACAGACCTACGAGCAGTACTTC. The chain is built from TRBV18 and TRBJ2-7; D may be TRBD1 (6 bases). The germline CDR1 and CDR2 sequences are KGHSH and LQKENI. The V end was cut by 3 bases, the J end by 2 bases, with 8 bases between. The CDR3 contains 13 residues.

The chain carries TRBV18 and TRBJ1-1; 8 bases are shared with TRBD1. CDR1 and CDR2 from the germline V gene are KGHSH and LQKENI. Trimming at V came to 4 bases and at J to 5 bases, leaving 9 bases not matched to a gene. The length of the CDR3 is 15 residues. DNA for the CDR3: TGTGCCAGCTCACGCCCGACAGGGGATAAAACTGAAGCTTTCTTT. It translates to CASSRPTGDKTEAFF.

The rearrangement uses TRBV7-9 and TRBJ2-5; 12 nucleotides align to TRBD1. Germline assignment: CDR1 SEHNR and CDR2 FQNEAQ (reference sequence). J lost 4 bases, V lost 5 bases, and 8 bases had no gene match. The CDR3 length is 16 residues. The CDR3 reads CASSPGQGADRETQYF. CDR3 DNA sequence: TGTGCCAGCAGCCCGGGACAGGGGGCGGATCGAGAGACCCAGTACTTC.